Listed here are 28 T cell receptor beta chains from one sample, sequenced in a study of blood T cell repertoires in COVID-19. Profiling relied on immunoSEQ multiplex PCR, and the TCRdb table lists in-frame clones only, not all of them. The sample has 250,000 to 300,000 clones; around 86% are singletons. Sequences were obtained from peripheral blood. Receptors originate from an older woman with active or convalescent COVID-19.

This chain uses TRBV19 with TRBJ1-3; D remains unclear. Germline V gives CDR1 LNHDA, CDR2 SQIVND (reference sequence). This CDR3 spans 15 amino acids. Trimming left V 6 bases short and J 2 bases short, with 14 bases between. In nucleotides, the CDR3 is TGTGCCAGTAGAGCACAGCAGGTTGCTGGAAACACCATATATTTT. The encoded protein is CASRAQQVAGNTIYF.

Concerning this clone itself: The same CDR3 arises from other DNA sequences in this sample as well. The rearrangement uses TRBV7-3 and TRBJ1-2; 7 bases line up with TRBD1. Per germline, CDR1 SGHTA and CDR2 FQGTGA. V lost 1 base and J lost 4; bases outside the gene matches: 3. The length of the CDR3 is 14 residues. CDR3 protein: CASSLNPGGYGYTF. CDR3 in DNA: TGTGCCAGCAGCTTAAACCCAGGGGGCTATGGCTACACCTTC.

The chain combines TRBV19 with TRBJ1-2; tentative D call: TRBD1 (5 bases). Trimming took off 7 bases at V and 4 bases at J, with 10 bases between the two ends. The CDR3 totals 12 residues. Germline lookup yields CDR1 LNHDA and CDR2 SQIVND (reference sequence). The CDR3 coding sequence is TGTGCCAGTACCACGGACACCTATGGCTACACCTTC. The encoded protein is CASTTDTYGYTF.

The chain employs TRBV15 and TRBJ1-5; perhaps TRBD1 as D (6 bases). The germline V and J ends were trimmed by 1 base and 0 bases, with 16 bases remaining between them. Germline CDR1 is LNHNV and CDR2 is YYDKDF (reference sequence). The CDR3 loop spans 18 amino acids. CDR3 sequence (DNA): TGTGCCACCAGCAGAGTCGCAGGGGCCTCGTATAGCAATCAGCCCCAGCATTTT. Its protein is CATSRVAGASYSNQPQHF.

This rearrangement joins TRBV7-6 to TRBJ2-2; 9 nucleotides agree with TRBD1. CDR1 SGHVS and CDR2 FNYEAQ come from the germline V gene. V shed 4 bases and J 7 bases; nucleotides not matched to a gene: 7. The CDR3 is 15 residues long. The CDR3 sequence: CASSSRDRVGGELFF. The CDR3 DNA reads as TGTGCCAGCAGCTCACGGGACAGGGTAGGCGGGGAGCTGTTTTTT.

The rearrangement joins TRBV7-9 to TRBJ1-2; 7 nucleotides align to TRBD1. The CDR3 runs 13 residues. Per the germline V gene, CDR1 is SEHNR and CDR2 is FQNEAQ (reference sequence). V was pared by 5 bases and J by 3 bases, with 3 bases of the junction left unmatched. The CDR3 bases are TGTGCCAGCAGCCGGGGACAGTACTATGGCTACACCTTC. This sequence encodes CASSRGQYYGYTF.

The chain uses TRBV29-1 and TRBJ2-1; either TRBD1 or TRBD2 may supply D (7 bases each). CDR3 length equals 13 residues. Trimming took off 7 bases at V and 2 bases at J, with 12 bases between the two ends. Germline V gene data show CDR1 as SQVTM and CDR2 as ANQGSEA. The CDR3 DNA reads TGCAGCGCAGGGGGGGATGCCTACAATGAGCAGTTCTTC. Protein: CSAGGDAYNEQFF.

The rearrangement links TRBV7-9 to TRBJ1-4; 7 nucleotides align to TRBD1. V was pared by 3 bases and J by 5 bases, with 9 bases of the junction left unmatched. The CDR3 sequence is 16 residues long. CDR1 is SEHNR, CDR2 FQNEAQ, per germline (reference sequence). The CDR3 protein is CASSFADREGNEKLFF. In DNA, the CDR3 is TGTGCCAGCAGCTTTGCCGACAGGGAAGGAAATGAAAAACTGTTTTTT. The full variable domain, its missing parts supplied by reference TRBV7-9 and TRBJ1-4, is DTGVSQNPRHKITKRGQNVTFRCDPISEHNRLYWYRQTLGQGPEFLTYFQNEAQLEKSRLLSDRFSAERPKGSFSTLEIQRTEQGDSAMYLCASSFADREGNEKLFFGSGTQLSVL.

This clone has only a few counts. This chain uses TRBV4-3 with TRBJ2-3; 7 positions match TRBD1. CDR1 and CDR2 (germline): LGHNA, YSLEER. The CDR3 is 17 residues long. The V and J ends lost 2 bases and 4 bases, in that order; junction bases with no gene match: 12. CDR3 residues: CASSQFYSGGGSDTQYF. The CDR3 DNA follows: TGCGCCAGCAGCCAATTCTACTCAGGGGGTGGGTCAGATACGCAGTATTTT.

The CDR3 spells CASSDPRGQGLKTQYF. CDR3 DNA sequence: TGTGCCAGCAGTGACCCGCGAGGACAGGGCTTGAAGACCCAGTACTTC. This chain uses TRBV2 with TRBJ2-5; 8 bases match TRBD1. Germline V CDR1 and CDR2: SNHLY, FYNNEI. This CDR3 has 16 amino acids. The junction had 12 bases not matched to a gene; V was cut back by 3 bases and J by 6 bases.

V and J are TRBV10-3 and TRBJ1-3, with 8 bases that match TRBD1. Germline CDR1 reads ENHRY; CDR2 reads SYGVKD. CDR3 length equals 16 residues. The junction had 5 bases not matched to a gene; V was cut back by 4 bases and J by 0 bases. In DNA form, the CDR3 reads TGTGCCATCAGTGGCGGACAGGGCGGCTCTGGAAACACCATATATTTT. Protein sequence: CAISGGQGGSGNTIYF.

V is TRBV5-6 and J is TRBJ1-2; no clear D. The germline V and J ends were trimmed by 1 base and 8 bases, with 12 bases remaining between them. CDR3 size: 13 residues. In germline, CDR1 is SGHDT, CDR2 YYEEEE. The CDR3 coding sequence is TGTGCCAGCAGCTTGCAGGTCCCCCAGGGCTACACCTTC. The encoded protein is CASSLQVPQGYTF. The variable domain in full, completed from reference TRBV5-6 and TRBJ1-2, reads DAGVTQSPTHLIKTRGQQVTLRCSPKSGHDTVSWYQQALGQGPQFIFQYYEEEERQRGNFPDRFSGHQFPNYSSELNVNALLLGDSALYLCASSLQVPQGYTFGSGTRLTVV.

The J gene is TRBJ2-1, the V gene TRBV27, with TRBD2 identical over 10 bases. The germline CDR1 and CDR2 sequences are MNHEY and SMNVEV (reference sequence). The CDR3 covers 16 residues. Trimming took 5 bases from V and 5 from J; bases not matched to a gene: 9. CDR3 sequence reads: CASSPIGTSAHNEQFF. The CDR3 DNA is TGTGCCAGCAGTCCGATAGGGACTAGCGCCCACAATGAGCAGTTCTTC.

CDR3 DNA sequence: TGCGCCAGCCTCAGGTACGGCGAGCAGTACTTC. Translating it yields CASLRYGEQYF. The chain employs TRBV10-1 and TRBJ2-7; D is ambiguous. The V gene lost 8 bases and the J gene lost 6 bases, with 11 bases spanning the gap. Per germline, CDR1 WNHNN and CDR2 SYGVQD (reference sequence). This CDR3 region has 11 residues.

The chain carries TRBV19 and TRBJ2-1, with 7 bases that match TRBD2. Germline V CDR1 and CDR2: LNHDA, SQIVND (reference sequence). The trim removed 9 bases at V and 6 bases at J, leaving 8 bases unmatched. This CDR3 is 13 amino acids long. CDR3 DNA sequence: TGTGCCAGCGGGACTACCGGTGGCAATGAGCAGTTCTTC. This sequence encodes CASGTTGGNEQFF.

The J gene is TRBJ2-1, the V gene TRBV3-1 (or the pseudogene TRBV3-2); TRBD2 aligns across 8 bases. The CDR3 consists of 13 residues. CDR1 is LGHDT, CDR2 YNNKEL, per germline (reference sequence). V was clipped by 1 base and J by 9 bases; unmatched bases: 2. The CDR3 sequence is CASSQVRGGEQFF. The CDR3 DNA is TGTGCCAGCAGCCAAGTCCGGGGGGGTGAGCAGTTCTTC.

V gene TRBV7-9 combines with J gene TRBJ1-2, with D maybe TRBD1 (5 bases). The germline V and J ends were trimmed by 1 base and 2 bases, with 8 bases remaining between them. The CDR3 is 14 residues long. Germline V lookup: CDR1 SEHNR, CDR2 FQNEAQ (reference sequence). The CDR3 is CASSLVGVNYGYTF. The CDR3 coding sequence is TGTGCCAGCAGCTTAGTAGGGGTGAACTATGGCTACACCTTC.

This rearrangement joins TRBV29-1 to TRBJ2-1, with 7 bases identical to TRBD1. Germline values: CDR1 SQVTM, CDR2 ANQGSEA. There are 13 residues in the CDR3. V was pared by 4 bases and J by 4 bases, with 4 bases of the junction left unmatched. The CDR3 DNA is TGCAGCGTTGGGGACAGTTTATACAATGAGCAGTTCTTC. It yields the protein CSVGDSLYNEQFF.

This clone was seen more than once but under ten times. This chain links TRBV16 with TRBJ1-6; tentative D call: TRBD1 (6 bases). The germline V gene encodes CDR1 KGHSY and CDR2 FQNENV. The V end was cut by 4 bases, the J end by 5 bases, with 12 bases between. This CDR3 contains 15 residues. The CDR3 DNA sequence: TGTGCCAGCAGCCTGTACAGGGTAAATAATTCACCCCTCCACTTT. Its protein product is CASSLYRVNNSPLHF.

This chain links TRBV19 with TRBJ1-4, with 7 bases matching TRBD1. Losses at the gene ends were 6 bases for V and 5 bases for J; bases not matched to a gene: 6. Germline V gene data show CDR1 as LNHDA and CDR2 as SQIVND (reference sequence). There are 14 residues in the CDR3. The CDR3 protein is CASRPGQNNEKLFF. The CDR3 DNA sequence: TGTGCCAGTAGGCCGGGACAGAACAATGAAAAACTGTTTTTT. Based on the CDR3 plus reference TRBV19 and TRBJ1-4, the full variable domain is DGGITQSPKYLFRKEGQNVTLSCEQNLNHDAMYWYRQDPGQGLRLIYYSQIVNDFQKGDIAEGYSVSREKKESFPLTVTSAQKNPTAFYLCASRPGQNNEKLFFGSGTQLSVL.

CDR3 sequence: CASSYPGQGGQEQYF. CDR3 DNA sequence: TGTGCCAGCAGTTACCCAGGACAGGGGGGCCAAGAGCAGTACTTC. The rearrangement joins TRBV6-5 to TRBJ2-7, with 10 bases fitting TRBD1. This CDR3 is built from 15 residues. V dropped 2 bases and J dropped 7; count of bases not matched to a gene: 8. In germline, CDR1 is MNHEY, CDR2 SVGAGI.

V usage is TRBV4-2 and J usage is TRBJ1-2; TRBD1 aligns across 12 bases. Trimming cost V 4 bases and J 6 bases; bases outside gene matches: 6. This CDR3 has 15 amino acids. Germline values: CDR1 LGHNA, CDR2 YNFKEQ. The CDR3 DNA reads as TGTGCCAGCAGCCCTTGGGACAGGGGGCAGGATGGCTACACCTTC. It codes for CASSPWDRGQDGYTF.

This sequence joins TRBV6-5 and TRBJ1-4; 10 nucleotides align to TRBD1. V shed 0 bases, J shed 11 bases, and the junction held 3 bases outside the gene matches. CDR3 length: 14 residues. Germline lookup yields CDR1 MNHEY and CDR2 SVGAGI. CDR3 in DNA: TGTGCCAGCAGTTACTCGACAGGGGGCGAGAAACTGTTTTTT. Its translation: CASSYSTGGEKLFF.

This chain connects TRBV5-1 to TRBJ1-5; perhaps TRBD1 as D (5 bases). This CDR3 is built from 16 residues. Trimming shortened V by 4 bases and J by 0 bases, and 14 bases separated the two germline ends. Looked up from germline, CDR1 is SGHRS and CDR2 is YFSETQ. The CDR3 here is CASSPTGGNSNQPQHF. The DNA of the CDR3 is TGCGCCAGCAGCCCTACGGGGGGTAATAGCAATCAGCCCCAGCATTTT.

About this clone: One end of the junction is discordant with germline, which a read error may explain. This chain uses TRBV6-6 with TRBJ1-4; possibly TRBD1 for D (6 bases). The CDR3 is made up of 14 amino acids. Germline V gene sequence: CDR1 MNHNY, CDR2 SVGAGI (reference sequence). CDR3 loop: CASTYDRTNEKLFF. Written as DNA, the CDR3 is TGTGCCAGCACTTACGACAGGACTAATGAAAAACTGTTTTTT.

This clone has more than one count but fewer than ten. This chain connects TRBV7-8 to TRBJ1-1, with 8 bases matching TRBD1. Losses at the gene ends were 5 bases for V and 4 bases for J; bases not matched to a gene: 3. The CDR3 runs to 13 residues. Looked up from germline, CDR1 is SGHVS and CDR2 is FQNEAQ. CDR3 DNA sequence: TGTGCCAGCAGCCAAACAGGGGGCACTGAAGCTTTCTTT. It yields the protein CASSQTGGTEAFF.

This clone was detected only once. J is TRBJ2-7 and V is TRBV14; a weak D match, TRBD2 (6 bases). The germline gives CDR1 SGHDN, CDR2 FVKESK. This CDR3 is 14 amino acids long. Deletions cut 5 bases from V and 4 bases from J, with 15 bases between. CDR3 sequence reads: CASSGIGAGYEQYF. The CDR3 coding sequence is TGTGCCAGCAGCGGAATCGGGGCGGGGTACGAGCAGTACTTC.

V usage is TRBV7-9 and J usage is TRBJ1-4; perhaps TRBD1 as D (6 bases). Trimming took off 1 base at V and 0 bases at J, with 15 bases between the two ends. The germline V gene has CDR1 SEHNR and CDR2 FQNEAQ (reference sequence). CDR3 size: 18 residues. CDR3: CASSLDQNRATTNEKLFF. In nucleotides, the CDR3 is TGTGCCAGCAGCTTAGACCAGAACAGGGCTACAACTAATGAAAAACTGTTTTTT.